This T cell receptor (beta chain) derives from a study of blood T cells in healthy people across ages. Findings of the study overall: Leaving the PBMCs unsorted stopped any conclusive comparison of naive versus antigen-experienced cells.

The second PCR ran roughly 7 to 11 cycles with a sample-barcoded 5' primer and J-beta primers. Every cDNA molecule bore a tag from a template-switch adaptor containing 12 random nucleotides. TCRdb called the 5' RACE reads again in MiXCR, with one record for every CDR3 protein. The repertoire holds under 1,000,000 distinct CDR3 sequences, with about 37% as singletons. This clonotype was observed a handful of times. The target antigen is unknown. CDR3 length: 14 amino acids. CDR1 and CDR2 (germline): SGHTA, FQGNSA. The germline V and J ends were trimmed by 6 bases and 2 bases, with 12 bases remaining between them.

This clonotype was obtained from a man between 18 and 29 years old in good health. The sequenced material came from blood. The rearrangement uses TRBV7-2 and TRBJ2-3, with D unclear. The CDR3 is CASRPMSFTDTQYF. The DNA for the CDR3 is TGTGCCAGCAGACCCATGAGCTTCACAGATACGCAGTATTTT.